The source of this T cell receptor (beta chain) is a study of cytomegalovirus exposure and HLA in healthy donors. With regard to this clone: Its specificity is unknown.

Study-level findings and limits: A later look showed TCR association rates differing by HLA locus, highest for DRB1 and lowest for HLA-C.

The PCR contained 60 Vbeta and 13 Jbeta primers. Produced via immunoSEQ multiplex PCR; TCRdb's table is partial and in-frame only. Of about 90,000 clones listed, approximately 70% were seen once; the top ten hold about 2.1%. This TCR came from a young man in good health and CMV-seronegative. Sample: PBMCs.

The CDR3 DNA follows: TGTGCCAGCAGCTTATCTACTAATGAAAAACTGTTTTTT. Encoded protein: CASSLSTNEKLFF. The V call is TRBV7-9, the J call TRBJ1-4; no clear D. Trimming removed 2 bases at V and 2 bases at J, with 3 bases between. CDR1 and CDR2 from the germline V gene are SEHNR and FQNEAQ (reference sequence). The CDR3 runs to 13 residues.